The clone carrying this T cell receptor (beta chain) was found a few times. Its specificity is not known. The sample belongs to a study of response to subunit inactivated influenza vaccine. Study-level points and caveats: There was a suggestion from the authors that each seasonal influenza vaccination recruits few new T cells.

TCRdb re-called the RT-PCR reads with MiXCR, one entry per CDR3 protein. This sample yields approximately 680,000 distinct CDR3 sequences, of which 15% to 19% are seen a single time; approximately 10% belongs to the top ten. The germline V and J ends were trimmed by 2 bases and 2 bases, with 8 bases remaining between them. The CDR3 extends over 14 amino acids. CDR1 is LGHDT, CDR2 YNNKEL, per germline (reference sequence). The chain couples TRBV3-1 to TRBJ2-3; no clear D gene. Material: PBMCs from blood, obtained approximately 13 days after vaccination. This sequence was found in a man aged 45-65 years who received an inactivated influenza vaccine. CDR3 bases: TGTGCCAGCAGCCAATGGGAAGTCACAGATACGCAGTATTTT. Translating gives CASSQWEVTDTQYF.